This T cell receptor (beta chain) was captured by sequencing in a study of CXCR3-negative and CXCR3-positive naive CD8 T cells (dated 2019 in TCRdb). Regarding the research as a whole: In total, about 135 million TRB reads were obtained, or roughly 1.5 +/- 0.3 million reads per library. The TRBV-TRBJ cluster analysis covered naive subsets from 5 donors and memory cells from 3 donors. Diversity and physicochemical repertoire analyses covered about a dozen donors pooled from two independent experiments. Summary of the overall study and its limitations: Within the same donor, TRBV-TRBJ usage looked similar between naive CXCR3-negative and CXCR3-positive cells, but memory cells had distinct patterns. Comparably high repertoire diversity was found in both naive subsets, whereas much lower repertoire diversity was found in memory CD8+ T cells. Freshly isolated PBMCs were used for most assays because CXCR3 expression went down partially after cryopreservation. TRB CDR3s from CXCR3-positive naive cells showed higher hydrophobicity (lower Kidera factor 4), lower energy, and higher strength and volume indices than CXCR3-negative naive cells. Because surface CD5, which is linked to self-reactivity in mice, was comparable between the naive subsets, TCR interaction strength was also inferred from TRB CDR3 physicochemical properties.

Each CD8+ T cell subset was flow-sorted in triplicate, and some 300,000 cells per subset were placed directly into RLT lysis buffer. Naive CD8+ T cells were defined stringently as CD45RO-CCR7+CD27+CD95- to exclude memory contaminants. Peripheral blood mononuclear cells were isolated from buffy coats by standard density gradient centrifugation. A FACSAria III was used to flow-sort naive CXCR3-negative and CXCR3-positive CD8+ T cells. Total RNA was extracted from sorted cells with an RNeasy Mini Kit. The instrument was a NextSeq 550. The Human TCR Profiling Kit (MiLaboratory) was used to prepare UMI-labeled 5' RACE TRB cDNA libraries. The full amount of extracted RNA was used for cDNA synthesis, and the full amount of resulting cDNA was used for PCR amplification. Libraries were prepared in parallel with an identical number of PCR cycles. From the authors' description of their analysis: About 53,000 +/- 9,400 unique UMI-labeled TRB cDNA molecules per library were extracted with MIGEC and MiXCR, with at least two reads per UMI required. Each library averaged about 40,000 +/- 10,000 functional in-frame TRB CDR3 nucleotide clonotypes without stop codons. After downsampling to 5000 UMI-labeled TRB molecules per sample, diversity metrics such as normalized Shannon-Wiener and Chao1 were calculated in VDJtools. VDJtools computed clonotype-size-weighted physicochemical properties of the central five CDR3 residues: interaction energy, strength, volume and Kidera factor 4. Based on TCRdb reprocessing of the reads, there is one entry per CDR3 protein sequence, and DNA is missing. What appears here as the V and J calls and clone size reflects TCRdb's work, not the paper's. This sample's records show approximately 59,000 distinct CDR3 sequences. The top ten constitute around 0.7% of the sample.

The CDR3 has 15 amino acids, counting the end cysteine and phenylalanine. The nucleotide record is missing. CDR1 and CDR2 were assigned from the germline V gene (reference sequence) as LNHDA and SQIVND. A remark on this clonotype: What this receptor recognizes is not known.

The sequenced material came from naive CXCR3+ CD8+ T cells from blood. The sample's cell subset or site label, decoded: CD45RO-CCR7+CD27+CD95- naive CD8+ T cells expressing CXCR3 (TNR3+). Rearrangement joined TRBV19 to TRBJ2-1; the D call from TCRdb, TRBD1, cannot be confirmed without DNA. This sequence was found in a human donor in good health. Some clones in this sample may be carry-over from other donors' samples. The CDR3 in this case is CASSRQGRTYNEQFF.